The next 26 T cell receptor beta chains were all read from a single sample in a study of cytomegalovirus exposure and HLA in healthy donors (dated by TCRdb to 2016 to 2017). Preparation of the library involved the immunoSEQ multiplex PCR assay. A mixture of 60 forward primers for TCR Vbeta segments and 13 reverse primers for TCR Jbeta segments was used in the multiplex PCR. TCRdb took this table from immuneACCESS and kept in-frame rearrangements with V and J called. Such tables lack part of the clones; where checked against another copy, unresolved V genes explain under half of the gap, and the rest is unexplained. The sample table shows 150,000 to 200,000 clones, and 60% to 80% are seen once. Clones ranked in the top ten supply about 15% of the sample. Specimen: PBMCs. These receptor sequences come from a woman in her 40s in good health and CMV-seronegative.

The J gene is TRBJ2-1, the V gene TRBV14; TRBD1 aligns across 8 bases. The trim removed 1 base at V and 5 bases at J, leaving 16 bases unmatched. The V gene's germline CDR1 is SGHDN and CDR2 FVKESK. The CDR3 runs 19 residues. The CDR3: CASSQARIYSGQVDNEQFF. CDR3 DNA: TGTGCCAGCAGCCAAGCTCGTATCTACTCGGGACAGGTAGACAATGAGCAGTTCTTC.

The genes are TRBV28 and TRBJ2-5; TRBD1 matches 12 bases. Germline CDR1 and CDR2: MDHEN and SYDVKM. The ends lost 6 bases at V and 4 bases at J; junction bases unmatched: 9. The CDR3 has 16 amino acids. In DNA, the CDR3 is TGTGCCAGCAGGGGGCCGGGACAGGGGGCACGAGAGACCCAGTACTTC. This codes for CASRGPGQGARETQYF.

The chain links TRBV15 to TRBJ2-1; 8 positions match TRBD2. Germline CDR1 and CDR2: LNHNV and YYDKDF (reference sequence). CDR3 size: 13 residues. V lost 3 bases, J lost 14 bases, and 9 bases stayed unmatched. CDR3 protein: CATSSPGLVPEFF. The DNA of the CDR3 is TGTGCCACCAGCAGCCCGGGACTAGTCCCGGAGTTCTTC.

The chain uses TRBV7-8 and TRBJ2-7, with 11 bases that match TRBD1. Germline CDR1 SGHVS, CDR2 FQNEAQ. V lost 5 bases to trimming and J lost 6 bases; unmatched junction nucleotides: 6. The CDR3 covers 14 residues. In DNA form, the CDR3 reads TGTGCCAGCAGCCTGGACAGGGGGCCTCTCGAGCAGTACTTC. Translated: CASSLDRGPLEQYF.

The V and J genes are TRBV6-4 and TRBJ2-1, with TRBD2 identical over 12 bases. The CDR3 loop spans 15 amino acids. With V trimmed by 3 bases and J by 6 bases, 3 bases remained unmatched. Looked up from germline, CDR1 is MRHNA and CDR2 is SNTAGT. The CDR3 here is CASSEASGGGNEQFF. The CDR3 DNA reads TGTGCCAGCAGTGAAGCTAGCGGGGGGGGCAATGAGCAGTTCTTC.

This chain uses TRBV6-1 with TRBJ2-5; 7 nucleotides line up with TRBD2. This CDR3 has 13 residues. CDR1 is MNHNS and CDR2 is SASEGT in the germline V gene. Trimming cost V 3 bases and J 5 bases; bases outside gene matches: 3. The DNA for the CDR3 is TGTGCCAGCAGTGAGGGGGGGTGGGAGACCCAGTACTTC. Amino acid sequence: CASSEGGWETQYF.

This clone showed up just once. This chain joins TRBV5-4 and TRBJ1-4; unclear D gene. CDR1 is SGHNT, CDR2 YYREEE, per germline (reference sequence). The CDR3 totals 13 residues. Trimming removed 10 bases from V and 4 bases from J, with 14 bases in between. CDR3 in amino acids: CAYRTLVNEKLFF. In DNA, the CDR3 is TGTGCCTACCGGACTCTGGTTAATGAAAAACTGTTTTTT. The full variable domain, completed using reference TRBV5-4 and TRBJ1-4, is ETGVTQSPTHLIKTRGQQVTLRCSSQSGHNTVSWYQQALGQGPQFIFQYYREEENGRGNFPPRFSGLQFPNYSSELNVNALELDDSALYLCAYRTLVNEKLFFGSGTQLSVL.

This clone came up once. The V gene is TRBV7-2, the J gene TRBJ2-7; 15 positions agree with TRBD2. The CDR3 totals 15 residues. Germline V gene sequence: CDR1 SGHTA, CDR2 FQGNSA. J lost 4 bases, V lost 4 bases, and 2 bases had no gene match. This chain's CDR3 is CASSSGTSGRYEQYF. CDR3 DNA: TGTGCCAGCAGCTCTGGGACTAGCGGGAGGTACGAGCAGTACTTC.

This clone was seen more than once but under ten times. The gene calls are TRBV5-1 and TRBJ2-5; 7 bases are shared with TRBD2. This CDR3 contains 14 residues. J gave up 1 base and V 7 bases, and 7 bases lay outside the gene matches. The germline V gene has CDR1 SGHRS and CDR2 YFSETQ. The CDR3 sequence: CASAQGGGQETQYF. In nucleotides, the CDR3 is TGCGCCAGCGCCCAAGGCGGGGGCCAAGAGACCCAGTACTTC.

CDR3 residues: CASSIGEGYGTDTQYF. In DNA, the CDR3 is TGTGCCAGTAGTATAGGGGAGGGGTATGGCACAGATACGCAGTATTTT. This chain joins TRBV19 and TRBJ2-3; TRBD2 agrees at 7 bases. Germline loops: CDR1 LNHDA, CDR2 SQIVND (reference sequence). CDR3 size: 16 residues. V was pared by 1 base and J by 1 base, with 5 bases of the junction left unmatched.

This chain connects TRBV5-4 to TRBJ2-7; TRBD1 agrees at 8 bases. Losses at the gene ends were 4 bases for V and 1 base for J; bases not matched to a gene: 4. CDR1 SGHNT and CDR2 YYREEE come from the germline V gene (reference sequence). The CDR3 length is 14 residues. The CDR3 DNA reads as TGTGCCAGCAGCCGCAGGGGGCGGTCCTACGAGCAGTACTTC. Protein product: CASSRRGRSYEQYF.

CDR3 loop: CASSLLSTGELFF. DNA for the CDR3: TGTGCCAGCAGCTTACTTTCTACCGGGGAGCTGTTTTTT. The genes are TRBV7-3 and TRBJ2-2; no firm D call. There are 13 residues in the CDR3. The germline gives CDR1 SGHTA, CDR2 FQGTGA. V lost 2 bases and J lost 5, with 6 bases in between.

The chain uses TRBV7-3 and TRBJ2-5, with 12 bases matching TRBD2. There are 16 residues in the CDR3. Germline loops: CDR1 SGHTA, CDR2 FQGTGA. V dropped 2 bases and J dropped 1; count of bases not matched to a gene: 2. The CDR3 DNA sequence: TGTGCCAGCAGCTTAGGGGGACTAGCGGGCCAAGAGACCCAGTACTTC. This translates into CASSLGGLAGQETQYF.

V is TRBV7-9 and J is TRBJ1-4, with TRBD1 matching over 8 bases. The V gene end was trimmed by 4 bases and the J gene end by 8 bases; junction bases not matched to a gene: 12. CDR1 and CDR2 from the germline V gene are SEHNR and FQNEAQ (reference sequence). This CDR3 contains 16 residues. The CDR3 DNA sequence: TGTGCCAGCAGCTCCCTCCGCGGGACAGGTTTGGAAAAACTGTTTTTT. It codes for CASSSLRGTGLEKLFF.

This clone was observed a single time. The chain employs TRBV11-2 and TRBJ2-7, with a possible D match to TRBD2 (5 bases). The CDR3 has 16 residues. The V end was cut by 3 bases, the J end by 4 bases, with 19 bases between. In germline, CDR1 is SGHAT, CDR2 FQNNGV. CDR3 in DNA: TGTGCCAGCAGCTTTATATCAGTGGACCGAGGGTACGAGCAGTACTTC. Its translation is CASSFISVDRGYEQYF.

The chain uses TRBV5-8 and TRBJ2-5; 11 nucleotides line up with TRBD2. The V segment lost 0 bases and the J segment 3 bases; nucleotides outside the gene matches: 4. Germline values: CDR1 SGHTS, CDR2 YDEGEE. The CDR3 covers 16 residues. CDR3 sequence reads: CASSLGVAGGEETQYF. CDR3 in DNA: TGTGCCAGCAGCTTGGGAGTAGCGGGGGGGGAAGAGACCCAGTACTTC. Full variable domain (missing parts from reference TRBV5-8 and TRBJ2-5): EAGVTQSPTHLIKTRGQQATLRCSPISGHTSVYWYQQALGLGLQFLLWYDEGEERNRGNFPPRFSGRQFPNYSSELNVNALELEDSALYLCASSLGVAGGEETQYFGPGTRLLVL.

This chain links TRBV6-5 with TRBJ1-1, with D possibly TRBD1 on 5 matching bases. This CDR3 is 15 amino acids long. The V and J ends lost 0 bases and 1 base respectively, with 9 bases between them. CDR1 and CDR2 (germline): MNHEY, SVGAGI. Written as DNA, the CDR3 is TGTGCCAGCAGTTACTCAGTAGGGGCGAACACTGAAGCTTTCTTT. Translated: CASSYSVGANTEAFF.

The V and J genes are TRBV4-2 and TRBJ1-4; D might be TRBD1 (6 bases). CDR1 is LGHNA, CDR2 YNFKEQ, per germline. The CDR3 spans 15 residues. V shed 3 bases and J shed 8 bases, with 16 bases lying between them. DNA for the CDR3: TGTGCCAGCAGCCACGGCACCGGGACATTAGAAAAACTGTTTTTT. Translating gives CASSHGTGTLEKLFF.

This clone has more than one count but fewer than ten. The rearrangement uses TRBV11-3 and TRBJ2-2; maybe TRBD1 (5 bases). Trimming removed 0 bases from V and 0 bases from J, with 11 bases in between. Looked up from germline, CDR1 is SGHNT and CDR2 is YENEEA. The CDR3 sequence is 17 residues long. CDR3 region: CASSLDFPGPNTGELFF. The CDR3 bases are TGTGCCAGCAGCTTAGATTTCCCAGGGCCGAACACCGGGGAGCTGTTTTTT. The whole variable domain, filled in from reference TRBV11-3 and TRBJ2-2, reads EAGVVQSPRYKIIEKKQPVAFWCNPISGHNTLYWYLQNLGQGPELLIRYENEEAVDDSQLPKDRFSAERLKGVDSTLKIQPAELGDSAVYLCASSLDFPGPNTGELFFGEGSRLTVL.

On this clone: Other DNA sequences of this sample code for an identical CDR3. V and J are TRBV27 and TRBJ2-1, with 10 bases aligning to TRBD1. Per the germline V gene, CDR1 is MNHEY and CDR2 is SMNVEV (reference sequence). V gave up 6 bases and J gave up 7 bases; unmatched junction bases: 3. CDR3 length: 13 residues. CDR3: CASSWDRGNEQFF. The CDR3 DNA sequence: TGTGCCAGCAGCTGGGACAGGGGAAATGAGCAGTTCTTC.

The chain employs TRBV7-9 and TRBJ2-2; D ambiguous. From germline, CDR1 is SEHNR and CDR2 FQNEAQ (reference sequence). This CDR3 spans 17 amino acids. The V end was cut by 8 bases, the J end by 5 bases, with 24 bases between. This CDR3 reads CASRRPESVLGTGELFF. CDR3 nucleotides: TGTGCCAGCCGACGACCGGAGTCGGTCCTAGGTACCGGGGAGCTGTTTTTT.

J is TRBJ2-7 and V is TRBV28; D is unclear. The CDR3 runs to 16 residues. V shed 2 bases and J shed 2 bases, with 16 bases lying between them. Germline lookup yields CDR1 MDHEN and CDR2 SYDVKM. The CDR3 region is CASSLTWSVPTYEQYF. The CDR3 DNA reads as TGTGCCAGCAGTTTAACGTGGTCAGTCCCCACCTACGAGCAGTACTTC. Full variable domain (missing parts from reference TRBV28 and TRBJ2-7): DVKVTQSSRYLVKRTGEKVFLECVQDMDHENMFWYRQDPGLGLRLIYFSYDVKMKEKGDIPEGYSVSREKKERFSLILESASTNQTSMYLCASSLTWSVPTYEQYFGPGTRLTVT.

Note on this clone: An end of the junction differs from the germline gene, which may be a read error. The CDR3 is CSSSFGQGRTSDYNSPLHF. CDR3 coding DNA: TGTTCCAGCAGCTTCGGACAGGGGAGGACTAGCGACTATAATTCACCCCTCCACTTT. The genes are TRBV7-9 and TRBJ1-6; 9 bases are shared with TRBD1. CDR1 is SEHNR and CDR2 is FQNEAQ in the germline V gene (reference sequence). The CDR3 is made up of 19 amino acids. The full variable domain, with the rest looked up from reference TRBV7-9 and TRBJ1-6, is DTGVSQNPRHKITKRGQNVTFRCDPISEHNRLYWYRQTLGQGPEFLTYFQNEAQLEKSRLLSDRFSAERPKGSFSTLEIQRTEQGDSAMYLCSSSFGQGRTSDYNSPLHFGNGTRLTVT.

The chain uses TRBV5-6 and TRBJ2-3; 13 nucleotides match TRBD2. Germline lookup yields CDR1 SGHDT and CDR2 YYEEEE. V was clipped by 2 bases and J by 9 bases; unmatched bases: 3. This CDR3 region has 14 residues. The CDR3 DNA reads TGTGCCAGCAGCTTTTGGACTAGCGGGGGCACGCAGTATTTT. This gives the protein CASSFWTSGGTQYF.

The chain joins TRBV2 to TRBJ2-1; 8 nucleotides match TRBD2. Germline V gene lookup returns CDR1 SNHLY and CDR2 FYNNEI. J lost 8 bases, V lost 6 bases, and 12 bases had no gene match. There are 15 residues in the CDR3. The CDR3 DNA is TGTGCCAGCAGCCCCATTCGGGAGGGCCGGGATGAGCAGTTCTTC. Residues: CASSPIREGRDEQFF.

V gene TRBV19 combines with J gene TRBJ1-2; 11 bases agree with TRBD1. The CDR3 covers 14 residues. Trimming took 10 bases from V and 0 from J; bases not matched to a gene: 4. Germline V gene lookup returns CDR1 LNHDA and CDR2 SQIVND (reference sequence). CDR3: CATRDRGANYGYTF. CDR3 DNA: TGTGCCACCCGGGACAGGGGGGCTAACTATGGCTACACCTTC.